The clone carrying this TCR beta chain was counted ten times or more. Its antigen is undetermined. This specimen belongs to a study of read filtering for tumor transcriptome and immune sequencing. About the research overall: Revised staging placed about 8 patients in R-ISS I, about 17 in II, about 7 in III.

Study-wide results and caveats: Sorted CD138-negative bone marrow cells were not purified T cells. About 80% of IR-seq clonotypes had a single read, yet these held roughly 3.3% of reads.

The library was built from roughly 400 ng RNA with molecular barcoded adaptors for alpha/delta and beta/gamma chains. TCRdb re-derived calls from the reads in MiXCR, one entry per CDR3 protein. The sample shows under 35,000 distinct CDR3 sequences, less than 20% of them seen only once. The CDR3 sequence is 15 residues long. Trimming shortened V by 5 bases and J by 0 bases, and 11 bases separated the two germline ends. The germline V gene encodes CDR1 SGHRS and CDR2 YFSETQ. The clonotype was recovered from a donor aged 40 or over with multiple myeloma. Sequencing was done on a sample of a population of CD138-negative cells sorted from bone marrow. This chain connects TRBV5-1 to TRBJ2-2; tentatively, D is TRBD2 (6 bases). CDR3 nucleotide sequence: TGCGCCAGCAGAGGCGGGGACGCGAACACCGGGGAGCTGTTTTTT. Translating it yields CASRGGDANTGELFF.